Shown below are 7 T cell receptor beta chains from a single sample sequenced in a study of Graves' ophthalmopathy and Graves' hyperthyroidism (dated 2018 in TCRdb). Sequencing took place on an Illumina HiSeq 2000. TCR beta CDR3 regions were amplified from RNA transcripts for repertoire sequencing. The first round of RT-PCR was done with HTBI primers and the Qiagen OneStep RT-PCR kit, and was followed by a second round of multiplex PCR, then size selection and purification. The public reads were run again by TCRdb, first through fastp at Q25 and then through MiXCR, and only productive beta chains were kept. When rows share a CDR3 protein, they turn into one entry using the most common DNA and genes. This sample comprises roughly 700,000 distinct CDR3 sequences, around 40% of them detected only once. Of the sample, about 40% falls within the top ten clones. Sequencing was carried out using peripheral blood. The origin of the receptors is an adult man with Graves' ophthalmopathy.

The J gene is TRBJ1-1, the V gene TRBV29-1, with D perhaps TRBD1 (5 bases). This CDR3 comprises 12 residues. Germline CDR1 and CDR2: SQVTM and ANQGSEA. V lost 4 bases and J lost 4, with 10 bases in between. Written as DNA, the CDR3 is TGCAGCGTTGCTTTGGGGGGCACTGAAGCTTTCTTT. Residues: CSVALGGTEAFF.

The chain has TRBV20-1 and TRBJ1-1, with D possibly matching TRBD1 (6 bases). Germline V CDR1 and CDR2: DFQATT, SNEGSKA (reference sequence). The germline V and J ends were trimmed by 5 bases and 7 bases, with 17 bases remaining between them. The CDR3 covers 13 residues. CDR3 in DNA: TGCAGTGCTCCTTCCCCCCGGGACATTGAAGCTTTCTTT. Its protein is CSAPSPRDIEAFF.

There are a few counts of this clonotype. At one of its ends the junction is not consistent with the germline gene, which may arise from a read error. The genes are TRBV10-2 and TRBJ2-3; 8 bases match TRBD1. Germline CDR1 reads WSHSY; CDR2 reads SAAADI. The CDR3 totals 14 residues. The CDR3 DNA reads TGTGCCAGCAGGGGACAGGATTTCACAGATACGCAGTATTTT. Amino acid sequence: CASRGQDFTDTQYF.

The chain uses TRBV10-3 and TRBJ1-5; 8 bases are a match to TRBD1. The J segment lost 2 bases and the V segment lost 6 bases, leaving 3 bases of the junction unmatched. Germline CDR1 reads ENHRY; CDR2 reads SYGVKD. The CDR3 totals 14 residues. DNA of the CDR3: TGTGCCATCAGAGGACAGGGTCGCAATCAGCCCCAGCATTTT. It codes for CAIRGQGRNQPQHF.

With regard to this clonotype: The junction shows a germline mismatch at one end, possibly a read error. J is TRBJ2-5 and V is TRBV2; D is possibly TRBD2 (5 bases). Germline loops: CDR1 SNHLY, CDR2 FYNNEI. The CDR3 runs 13 residues. The CDR3 region is CASRFTPGETQHF. The CDR3 region has the DNA TGTGCCAGCCGATTCACACCCGGGGAGACCCAGCACTTC.

This chain uses TRBV3-1 with TRBJ2-7; D is unresolved. This CDR3 has 12 amino acids. Germline CDR1 reads LGHDT; CDR2 reads YNNKEL (reference sequence). V shed 4 bases and J shed 3 bases, with 7 bases lying between them. The CDR3 coding sequence is TGTGCCAGCAGCCTTAGCATCTACGAGCAGTACTTC. Protein sequence: CASSLSIYEQYF.

The rearrangement joins TRBV20-1 to TRBJ2-3; D may be TRBD2 (5 bases). Germline CDR1 reads DFQATT; CDR2 reads SNEGSKA (reference sequence). The germline V and J ends were trimmed by 1 base and 6 bases, with 11 bases remaining between them. There are 13 residues in the CDR3. In nucleotides, the CDR3 is TGCAGTGCTAGAGGGACGAGGGAGGATACGCAGTATTTT. Amino acids: CSARGTREDTQYF.